A selection of T cell receptor beta chains follows, all from one sample in a study of blood T cell repertoires in COVID-19. The protocol was immunoSEQ multiplex PCR, while the TCRdb copy is restricted to in-frame clones and leaves out a portion. The sample has fewer than 150,000 clones; around four fifths are singletons. Sequencing was carried out using peripheral blood. These receptors were taken from a human donor in a cohort sampled during active COVID-19. CDR3s include the opening cysteine and the closing phenylalanine or tryptophan. The D gene is left open where the match is weak. Rows may omit the clone size; those that give it use once, few, many or a size class.

V,length,D,size,J,DNA,CDR3
TRBV7-9,13,TRBD1,.,TRBJ1-1,TGTGCCGGGACAGGGGTAGGTCGCGCTGAAGCTTTCTTT,CAGTGVGRAEAFF
TRBV7-9,15,.,.,TRBJ2-3,TGTGCCAGCAGCTTGAGCAGGGGAAGAGGAGATACGCAGTATTTT,CASSLSRGRGDTQYF
TRBV7-5,18,.,.,TRBJ1-1,TGTGCCAGAAGTTATCCCGGACAGGGGGTAGTGTCGAACACTGAAGCTTTCTTT,CARSYPGQGVVSNTEAFF
TRBV11-2,15,.,.,TRBJ1-6,TGTGCCAGCAGCCCTAGACGGGGAATTAATTCACCCCTCCACTTT,CASSPRRGINSPLHF
TRBV19,16,.,.,TRBJ1-5,TGTGCCAGTAGTATCGGGTGGGGGGGGAGCAATCAGCCCCAGCATTTT,CASSIGWGGSNQPQHF
TRBV5-5,13,.,.,TRBJ2-5,TGTGCCAGCAGCTTGGCACCTACGGGGACCCAGTACTTC,CASSLAPTGTQYF
TRBV5-4,12,.,.,TRBJ1-1,TGTGCCAGCAGCACTCCGAACACTGAAGCTTTCTTT,CASSTPNTEAFF
TRBV7-8,13,.,.,TRBJ1-5,TGTGCCAGCAGCTCCGGCGGGGATCAGCCCCAGCATTTT,CASSSGGDQPQHF
TRBV7-9,13,.,few,TRBJ1-1,TGTGCCAGCAGCTTAGGAGGGCTAACTGAAGCTTTCTTT,CASSLGGLTEAFF
TRBV10-1,12,.,.,TRBJ2-7,TGCGCCAGCAGTGAAGGGGTAGGGGAGCAGTACTTC,CASSEGVGEQYF
TRBV7-9,15,.,.,TRBJ1-1,TGTGCCAGGCAGCCTATTGTGGTACAGGGATTATACGCTTTCTTT,CARQPIVVQGLYAFF
TRBV5-5,14,TRBD1,.,TRBJ2-7,TGTGCCAGCAGCTCGGCGGCAGGGGGTTACGAGCAGTACTTC,CASSSAAGGYEQYF
TRBV11-3,14,.,.,TRBJ2-5,TGTGCCAGCAGCTTAGACCCCGCTAGTGCCACCCAGTACTTC,CASSLDPASATQYF
TRBV5-5,18,.,once,TRBJ2-3,TGTGCCAGCAGCTCTGTAGAGACAGGCGGAACCGGCACAGATACGCAGTATTTT,CASSSVETGGTGTDTQYF
TRBV5-5,12,.,.,TRBJ2-4,TGTGCCAGCAGCCCAGATCTAAACATTCAGTACTTC,CASSPDLNIQYF
TRBV7-2,17,TRBD2,.,TRBJ2-5,TGTGCCAGCAGCTTAGCGCCGGCTAGCGGGGGGAAAGAGACCCAGTACTTC,CASSLAPASGGKETQYF
TRBV7-8,16,.,.,TRBJ1-1,TGTGCCAGCAGCCCCCGAACCGACAGACTGAACACTGAAGCTTTCTTT,CASSPRTDRLNTEAFF
TRBV9,14,.,.,TRBJ2-1,TGTGCCAGCAGCGTAGCGGGGGGCCAAGCGGAGCAGTTCTTC,CASSVAGGQAEQFF
TRBV6-1,14,TRBD1,.,TRBJ1-2,TGTGCCAGCAGTGAAAGGGGGCGAAACTATGGCTACACCTTC,CASSERGRNYGYTF
TRBV3-1/TRBV3-2,14,TRBD1,few,TRBJ1-2,TGTGCCAGCAGCCACAGGGGGCAGGGCTATGGCTACACCTTC,CASSHRGQGYGYTF
TRBV11-2,15,TRBD1,.,TRBJ1-5,TGTGCCAGCAGCAAGAACAGGGGAAGGGGTCAGCCCCAGCATTTT,CASSKNRGRGQPQHF
TRBV14,12,.,.,TRBJ2-1,TGTGCCACGGAGGCGGGGTTGAGTGAGCAGTTCTTC,CATEAGLSEQFF
TRBV15,16,.,.,TRBJ1-4,TGTGCCACCAGACGTCTAATAGGACACCTAAATGAAAAACTGTTTTTT,CATRRLIGHLNEKLFF
TRBV2,13,.,.,TRBJ1-2,TGTGCCAGCAGAGAGACCCAGGGCACCGGCTACACCTTC,CASRETQGTGYTF
TRBV7-9,15,TRBD2,.,TRBJ2-3,TGTGCCAGCAGCTACCGAGCGGGGCTCACAGATACGCAGTATTTT,CASSYRAGLTDTQYF
TRBV3-1/TRBV3-2,14,.,.,TRBJ1-5,TGTGCCAGCAGCCAAGGACGGGGGGATCAGCCCCAGCATTTT,CASSQGRGDQPQHF
TRBV4-1,16,TRBD2,.,TRBJ2-1,TGCGCCAGCAGCCGCCTACTAGCGGGAAGCTACAATGAGCAGTTCTTC,CASSRLLAGSYNEQFF
TRBV3-1/TRBV3-2,16,.,.,TRBJ2-1,TGTGCCAGCAGCCAGGAAACAGGTCCTCGTTACAATGAGCAGTTCTTC,CASSQETGPRYNEQFF
TRBV6-4,13,.,.,TRBJ1-5,TGTACCAGCAGCGGAGGGGACAATCAGCCCCAGCATTTT,CTSSGGDNQPQHF
TRBV7-2,16,.,.,TRBJ1-5,TGTGCCAGCAGCTCGGGCCGTCGGGGGGTGGGTCAGCCCCAGCATTTT,CASSSGRRGVGQPQHF
TRBV5-1,15,.,.,TRBJ1-6,TGCGCCAGCAGCCTTAGCGGGGCAGGGGATTCACCCCTCCACTTT,CASSLSGAGDSPLHF
TRBV9,16,TRBD2,.,TRBJ2-1,TGTGCCAGCAGCGTATTTAGCGGGGGGGCCTGGGGTGAGCAGTTCTTC,CASSVFSGGAWGEQFF
TRBV4-1,13,.,.,TRBJ2-5,TGCGCCAGCAGCCAAATGGGCGAGGAGACCCAGTACTTC,CASSQMGEETQYF
TRBV20-1,12,TRBD1,.,TRBJ1-2,TGCAGTGCTAGTGGGGACAGCTATGGCTACACCTTC,CSASGDSYGYTF
TRBV5-1,14,.,.,TRBJ2-1,TGCGCCAGCAGCTGGGAGGACGGAGAGGGTGAGCAGTTCTTC,CASSWEDGEGEQFF
TRBV27,14,.,few,TRBJ2-7,TGTGCCAGCGGCTCGGGACTCTCCTTCTACGAGCAGTACTTC,CASGSGLSFYEQYF
TRBV19,13,.,.,TRBJ1-2,TGTGCCAGTAGTGCCGCAGTGAACTATGGCTACACCTTC,CASSAAVNYGYTF
TRBV7-2,15,.,.,TRBJ2-5,TGTGCCAGCAGTCCTCAGGGAATTATACAAGAGACCCAGTACTTC,CASSPQGIIQETQYF
TRBV5-5,14,TRBD1,.,TRBJ2-7,TGTGCCAGCAGATCCGGGACAGGGAACTACGAGCAGTACTTC,CASRSGTGNYEQYF
TRBV18,14,TRBD2,few,TRBJ2-5,TGTGCCAGCTCACCAGGGACTAGCCTCGGGGCCCAGTACTTC,CASSPGTSLGAQYF
TRBV30,16,TRBD2,.,TRBJ2-7,TGTGCCTGGAGTCGATCGGCGGGGGGCCCAGCCTACGAGCAGTACTTC,CAWSRSAGGPAYEQYF
TRBV6-5,11,TRBD1,.,TRBJ1-1,TGTGCCAGCAGTTACACAGGGGTCGCTTTCTTT,CASSYTGVAFF
TRBV12-3/TRBV12-4,13,TRBD1,.,TRBJ2-7,TGTGCCAGCACCCAGGACAGGGCGGGCGAGCAGTACTTC,CASTQDRAGEQYF
TRBV14,14,.,once,TRBJ1-1,TGTGCCAGCAGCCATCCAGACTTCCCCCCTGAAGCTTTCTTT,CASSHPDFPPEAFF
TRBV5-6,15,TRBD1,.,TRBJ2-3,TGTGCCAGCAGCCCGGACAGGACAGGGCGGAGTACGCAGTATTTT,CASSPDRTGRSTQYF
TRBV15,16,TRBD1,.,TRBJ1-1,TGTGCCACCAGCAGAGGCGGGGACAGGGGGAACACTGAAGCTTTCTTT,CATSRGGDRGNTEAFF
TRBV11-2,18,.,.,TRBJ1-4,TGTGCCAGCAGCCAAATAAAGACACGGGATAACAGTATGGGAAAACTGTTTTTT,CASSQIKTRDNSMGKLFF
TRBV3-1/TRBV3-2,15,.,.,TRBJ1-1,TGTGCCAGCAGCCAAGACGCAGGCTCGCTCACTGAAGCTTTCTTT,CASSQDAGSLTEAFF
TRBV27,15,.,.,TRBJ2-3,TGTGCCAGCAGTTTAAGAGAACGAAGCACAGATACGCAGTATTTT,CASSLRERSTDTQYF
TRBV6-2/TRBV6-3,15,TRBD1,once,TRBJ1-5,TGTGCCAGCAGTTACCCAGGGGGCATCAATCAGCCCCAGCATTTT,CASSYPGGINQPQHF
TRBV7-7,16,TRBD1,.,TRBJ2-2,TGTGCTAGCAGCAAATCCGGGACAGGGTACACCGGGGAGCTGTTTTTT,CASSKSGTGYTGELFF